Listed here are 21 T cell receptor beta chains from one sample, sequenced in a study of blood T cells in healthy people across ages (dated by TCRdb to between 2015 and 2016). To prepare the library, 5' RACE was applied. TCRdb lists the instrument as Illumina HiSeq 2500. A second PCR of about 6 to 12 cycles was run with a J-beta primer mix and a sample-barcoded 5' primer. The public reads were reprocessed in TCRdb via fastp at Q25 and MiXCR, keeping in-frame beta chains. Every distinct CDR3 protein forms one entry, paired with its most common genes and DNA. Present in this sample are about 2 million distinct CDR3 sequences, roughly 52% of which were seen just once. The top ten clonotypes cover 2.1% of the sample. The specimen was blood. These receptors were collected from a woman aged 40 to 49 in good health.

The chain recombines TRBV12-3 or TRBV12-4 with TRBJ1-1; D unresolved. Trimming removed 11 bases from V and 1 base from J, with 11 bases in between. This CDR3 comprises 12 residues. The CDR3 region is CAGSGGNTEAFF. Here the CDR3 DNA reads TGTGCCGGGAGCGGAGGGAACACTGAAGCTTTCTTT.

This chain connects TRBV6-1 to TRBJ2-7; TRBD1 agrees at 7 bases. The V and J ends lost 4 bases and 3 bases, in that order; junction bases with no gene match: 6. This CDR3 contains 14 residues. Germline V lookup: CDR1 MNHNS, CDR2 SASEGT. The CDR3 reads CASSAAGTDYEQYF. The DNA of the CDR3 is TGTGCCAGCAGTGCGGCCGGGACAGACTACGAGCAGTACTTC.

The chain combines TRBV20-1 with TRBJ2-1; 10 positions match TRBD2. The CDR3 has 15 residues. Germline lookup yields CDR1 DFQATT and CDR2 SNEGSKA (reference sequence). V trimming: 1 base; J trimming: 9 bases; junction bases outside the gene matches: 9. CDR3 nucleotides: TGCAGTGCTAGAGGTACCGGGACTAGCGTCAGTGAGCAGTTCTTC. Translated: CSARGTGTSVSEQFF.

The chain employs TRBV20-1 and TRBJ2-3, with D perhaps TRBD2 (6 bases). The CDR3 extends over 14 amino acids. Germline V gene data show CDR1 as DFQATT and CDR2 as SNEGSKA (reference sequence). The V end was cut by 3 bases, the J end by 4 bases, with 14 bases between. The chain's CDR3 is CSARPGENADTQYF. For the CDR3, the DNA is TGCAGTGCTAGGCCGGGGGAAAATGCAGATACGCAGTATTTT.

The chain recombines TRBV5-8 with TRBJ1-1; no reliable D call. V was trimmed by 6 bases and J by 1 base, leaving 16 bases between them. Germline CDR1 reads SGHTS; CDR2 reads YDEGEE. This CDR3 contains 15 residues. CDR3 sequence (DNA): TGTGCCAGCACCACTGGTGGCAGAGAGAACACTGAAGCTTTCTTT. Its protein is CASTTGGRENTEAFF.

The CDR3 sequence is CASSQDWGAYEQYF. As DNA, the CDR3 is TGCGCCAGCAGCCAAGACTGGGGGGCGTACGAGCAGTACTTC. V gene TRBV4-3 combines with J gene TRBJ2-7; D may correspond to TRBD1 or TRBD2 (6 bases each). CDR3 size: 14 residues. Germline CDR1 LGHNA, CDR2 YSLEER. Trimming took off 0 bases at V and 4 bases at J, with 10 bases between the two ends.

This clonotype has only a few counts. This rearrangement joins TRBV24-1 to TRBJ2-3; TRBD2 matches 11 bases. Per the germline V gene, CDR1 is KGHDR and CDR2 is SFDVKD. V lost 6 bases, J lost 5 bases, and 6 bases stayed unmatched. This CDR3 contains 15 residues. The CDR3 DNA reads as TGTGCCACCAGTCTTACTAGCGGGGGAAAAGATACGCAGTATTTT. It specifies CATSLTSGGKDTQYF.

In its sample, this clonotype was seen a few times. Its ends do not fully match the called genes, so a read error is possible. V and J are TRBV12-3 or TRBV12-4 and TRBJ2-5; 13 bases line up with TRBD2. The CDR3 has 16 amino acids. The CDR3 sequence: CASSPRTSGGEETQYF. The CDR3, as DNA: TGCGCCAGCAGCCCAAGGACTAGCGGGGGCGAGGAGACCCAGTACTTC.

The chain links TRBV5-4 to TRBJ1-4; no reliable D call. The V gene's germline CDR1 is SGHNT and CDR2 YYREEE (reference sequence). The CDR3 contains 14 residues. V lost 4 bases and J 4 bases, leaving 11 bases between the germline ends. The CDR3 region is CASSPELDNEKLFF. The DNA of the CDR3 is TGTGCCAGCAGCCCTGAACTGGATAATGAAAAACTGTTTTTT.

There are a few counts of this clonotype. This chain connects TRBV12-3 or TRBV12-4 to TRBJ2-5; 7 positions match TRBD1. The CDR3 consists of 17 residues. V gave up 3 bases and J gave up 5 bases; unmatched junction bases: 15. CDR3: CASSLARGRDLRETQYF. The CDR3, as DNA: TGTGCCAGCAGTTTGGCGAGGGGGCGCGATCTTAGGGAGACCCAGTACTTC.

The table lists this clonotype with a few counts. The rearrangement links TRBV13 to TRBJ2-5; the match to TRBD2 covers 10 bases. V trimming: 5 bases; J trimming: 3 bases; junction bases outside the gene matches: 6. The CDR3 is 15 amino acids. CDR1 PRHDT and CDR2 FYEKMQ come from the germline V gene (reference sequence). Here the CDR3 reads CASSPRTSGKETQYF. DNA for the CDR3: TGTGCCAGCAGCCCTAGGACTAGCGGTAAAGAGACCCAGTACTTC.

This clonotype was observed a handful of times. J is TRBJ2-1 and V is TRBV20-1; a possible D gene is TRBD1 (6 bases). The CDR3 is made up of 16 amino acids. Germline-derived CDR1 and CDR2 are DFQATT and SNEGSKA (reference sequence). The V gene lost 7 bases and the J gene lost 1 base, with 20 bases spanning the gap. CDR3 DNA: TGCAGTGGGTCAGGGGTACGTGCAGAATCCTACAATGAGCAGTTCTTC. This encodes CSGSGVRAESYNEQFF.

This chain joins TRBV28 and TRBJ2-3, with D uncertain. CDR3 length: 14 amino acids. Germline CDR1 MDHEN, CDR2 SYDVKM. The V gene lost 7 bases and the J gene lost 2 bases, with 13 bases spanning the gap. The CDR3 reads CASNPEVSTDTQYF. The CDR3 DNA follows: TGTGCCAGCAATCCAGAGGTTTCCACAGATACGCAGTATTTT.

This clonotype was seen many times. This rearrangement joins TRBV7-2 to TRBJ2-5, with D possibly called TRBD1 or TRBD2 (6 bases each). The CDR3 has 14 amino acids. Germline CDR1 is SGHTA and CDR2 is FQGNSA. V was clipped by 2 bases and J by 5 bases, with 12 bases between them. The CDR3 is CASSLSGAGETQYF. CDR3 sequence (DNA): TGTGCCAGCAGCTTATCAGGGGCGGGGGAGACCCAGTACTTC.

This clonotype was seen many times. The CDR3 region is CSAEYQETQYF. As DNA, the CDR3 is TGCAGTGCTGAGTACCAAGAGACCCAGTACTTC. This chain joins TRBV20-1 and TRBJ2-5; D gene unclear. V was pared by 5 bases and J by 0 bases, with 4 bases between. CDR1 is DFQATT, CDR2 SNEGSKA, per germline (reference sequence). CDR3 size: 11 residues.

The DNA for the CDR3 is TGTGCCACCAGCAGAGAAAGGGGAGACACGCAGTATTTT. As protein: CATSRERGDTQYF. The chain carries TRBV15 and TRBJ2-3; tentatively, D is TRBD1 or TRBD2 (5 bases each). The V end was cut by 0 bases, the J end by 9 bases, with 10 bases between. The CDR3 runs to 13 residues. The germline gives CDR1 LNHNV, CDR2 YYDKDF (reference sequence).

This clonotype appeared a few times. This chain joins TRBV4-2 and TRBJ2-3, with 7 bases that match TRBD1. From germline, CDR1 is LGHNA and CDR2 YNFKEQ. This CDR3 is 14 amino acids long. Germline trimming cut 6 bases from V and 1 base from J; bases unmatched to any gene: 4. In nucleotides, the CDR3 is TGTGCCAGCAGACACGACAGGGGCACAGATACGCAGTATTTT. As protein: CASRHDRGTDTQYF.

The J gene is TRBJ2-4, the V gene TRBV10-3; D is possibly TRBD2 (6 bases). Judging by the DNA end, TRBJ2-7 fits better; the J call may be wrong. The CDR3 sequence is 18 residues long. In germline, CDR1 is ENHRY, CDR2 SYGVKD. In DNA, the CDR3 is TGTGCCATCAGTGAGTCATCGATCGGGCACCGGAGGGTCTACGAGCAGTACTTC. The encoded protein is CAISESSIGHRRVYEQYF.

CDR3 protein: CASSPPLSGLAGETQYF. DNA of the CDR3: TGTGCCAGCAGCCCCCCCCTAAGCGGACTAGCCGGTGAGACCCAGTACTTC. V gene TRBV9 combines with J gene TRBJ2-5, with 8 nucleotides matching TRBD2. CDR3 length equals 17 residues. With 4 bases clipped from V and 5 bases from J, the junction kept 16 bases outside the gene matches. In germline, CDR1 is SGDLS, CDR2 YYNGEE.

The chain employs TRBV6-6 and TRBJ1-2, with 10 bases identical to TRBD1. Germline CDR1 MNHNY, CDR2 SVGAGI (reference sequence). Trimming took 5 bases from V and 6 from J; bases not matched to a gene: 12. The CDR3 contains 16 residues. CDR3 nucleotide sequence: TGTGCCAGCAGTCCAAAATCGACAGGGGGCATCCATGGCTACACCTTC. This translates into CASSPKSTGGIHGYTF.

This clonotype was seen a handful of times. The chain links TRBV27 to TRBJ2-5, with TRBD2 matching over 12 bases. This CDR3 is built from 18 residues. V trimming: 4 bases; J trimming: 2 bases; junction bases outside the gene matches: 11. CDR1 is MNHEY, CDR2 SMNVEV, per germline (reference sequence). In nucleotides, the CDR3 is TGTGCCAGCAGTTCCTTCGGCCTAGCGGGGGGGATGCAAGAGACCCAGTACTTC. This gives the protein CASSSFGLAGGMQETQYF.